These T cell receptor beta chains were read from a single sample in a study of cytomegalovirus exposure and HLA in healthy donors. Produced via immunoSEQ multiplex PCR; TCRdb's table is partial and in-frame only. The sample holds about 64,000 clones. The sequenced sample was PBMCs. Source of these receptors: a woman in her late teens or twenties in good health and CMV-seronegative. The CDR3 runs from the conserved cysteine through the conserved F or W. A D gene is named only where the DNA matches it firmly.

TGTGCCAGCAGACCCGGAGGGACTTCACCCCTCCACTTT	CASRPGGTSPLHF	TRBV7-8	TRBJ1-6	NA
TGTGCCAGCAGTGCCCCATGGGGGGACAGGACCAATTCACCCCTCCACTTT	CASSAPWGDRTNSPLHF	TRBV25-1	TRBJ1-6	TRBD1
TGTGCCTGGGGGAGAGGGACTGAAGCTTTCTTT	CAWGRGTEAFF	TRBV30	TRBJ1-1	NA
TGCGCCAGCAGCTTCAATAGGAGCTCCTACGAGCAGTACTTC	CASSFNRSSYEQYF	TRBV5-1	TRBJ2-7	NA
TGTGCCAGCAGTTTATGGACTAGCGGGGCTACCGAGCAGTTCTTC	CASSLWTSGATEQFF	TRBV28	TRBJ2-1	TRBD2
TGCGCCAGCAGCTTAGGAGACAGGGGGCTAACAGATACGCAGTATTTT	CASSLGDRGLTDTQYF	TRBV5-1	TRBJ2-3	TRBD1
TGTGCCACCCTGGACAGGGGGACTGAAGCTTTCTTT	CATLDRGTEAFF	TRBV19	TRBJ1-1	TRBD1
TGTGCCAGCAGCCAGAGTATCGGACTAGCTCCCTACAATGAGCAGTTCTTC	CASSQSIGLAPYNEQFF	TRBV4-2	TRBJ2-1	TRBD2
TGTGCCAGCAGCTTAGATCGGGGGGGTAGAGAGACCCAGTACTTC	CASSLDRGGRETQYF	TRBV11-3	TRBJ2-5	TRBD2
TGTGCCCTGGAGCCAACGAACTATGGCTACACCTTC	CALEPTNYGYTF	TRBV30	TRBJ1-2	NA
TGCGCCAGCAGGAAGGGACAGGAGGCCTACGAGCAGTACTTC	CASRKGQEAYEQYF	TRBV5-1	TRBJ2-7	TRBD1
TGTGCCAGCAGCTTATTGTCTTACAGGATCCGAACTAATGAAAAACTGTTTTTT	CASSLLSYRIRTNEKLFF	TRBV7-9	TRBJ1-4	NA
TGTGCCAGCAGCGTAGGTAGCGGGGCCTACAATGAGCAGTTCTTC	CASSVGSGAYNEQFF	TRBV9	TRBJ2-1	TRBD2
TGTGCCAGCAGTCTACAGGGGAAGAATGAAAAACTGTTTTTT	CASSLQGKNEKLFF	TRBV6-1	TRBJ1-4	TRBD1
TGTGCCAGCAGCTTGAACGACGGGGGGCGCACAGATACGCAGTATTTT	CASSLNDGGRTDTQYF	TRBV5-6	TRBJ2-3	NA
TGTGCCTGGAGTCCCAGGGAAATGCCTAGCGAACAAGAGACCCAGTACTTC	CAWSPREMPSEQETQYF	TRBV30	TRBJ2-5	NA
TGTGCCAGCAGCCTGACAGGGGGGGACGGCTACACCTTC	CASSLTGGDGYTF	TRBV6-5	TRBJ1-2	TRBD1
TGTGCCTGGAGTTCCGGGGTAGAGGGGGCAGGGCGGTCACCCCTCCACTTT	CAWSSGVEGAGRSPLHF	TRBV30	TRBJ1-6	TRBD1
TGTGCCAGCACTTCGACAGCAACGCCCCTCCACTTT	CASTSTATPLHF	TRBV6-1	TRBJ1-6	NA
TGCGCCAGCAGCTCCACAGGCTACGAGCAGTACTTC	CASSSTGYEQYF	TRBV4-1	TRBJ2-7	NA
TGTGCCAGCAGCTTAAAGGGACAGGGGTACGAGCAGTACTTC	CASSLKGQGYEQYF	TRBV7-8	TRBJ2-7	TRBD1
TGTGCCAGCAGCTTATCGGGACTAGCGGTTAAAAGCTCCTACGAGCAGTACTTC	CASSLSGLAVKSSYEQYF	TRBV7-8	TRBJ2-7	TRBD2
TGCAGCGTTGGGACTTTACACAATGAGCAGTTCTTC	CSVGTLHNEQFF	TRBV29-1	TRBJ2-1	NA
TGTGCCAGCACGGGGACACTATTCGCCGAGCAGTACTTC	CASTGTLFAEQYF	TRBV6-1	TRBJ2-7	NA
TGTGCCAGCAGCCCCCGGGACAGCAACTACGAGCAGTACTTC	CASSPRDSNYEQYF	TRBV7-9	TRBJ2-7	TRBD1
TGTGCCAGCAGTCCACTAGCTAACACAGATACGCAGTATTTT	CASSPLANTDTQYF	TRBV6-6	TRBJ2-3	NA
TGTGCCAGCAGCCCCTCTGCGGGCGAGCAGTACTTC	CASSPSAGEQYF	TRBV7-9	TRBJ2-7	NA
TGCGCCAGCAGCCAGATTAGCGGGAGTGGCTCCTACGAGCAGTACTTC	CASSQISGSGSYEQYF	TRBV4-1	TRBJ2-7	TRBD2
TGCGCCAGCTCGGGACAGGGTACATACGAGCAGTACTTC	CASSGQGTYEQYF	TRBV5-1	TRBJ2-7	TRBD1
TGCGCCAGCAGCTTGGCCGGAGCTACTATTGGCTACACCTTC	CASSLAGATIGYTF	TRBV5-1	TRBJ1-2	NA
TGTGCCAGCAGTCAGGACAGGCTGTACAATGAGCAGTTCTTC	CASSQDRLYNEQFF	TRBV27	TRBJ2-1	TRBD1
TGTGCCAGCAGCCTGACAGGGGGCAACGAGCAGTACTTC	CASSLTGGNEQYF	TRBV7-6	TRBJ2-7	TRBD1
TGCGCCAGCAGCCCGGGGACAGGGTCGGCCTACGAGCAGTACTTC	CASSPGTGSAYEQYF	TRBV5-1	TRBJ2-7	TRBD1
TGTGCCAGCAGTGATCGACAGGGTGGGAAGTCCTCCAACACCATATATTTT	CASSDRQGGKSSNTIYF	TRBV6-1	TRBJ1-3	TRBD1
TGCAGTGCTACCCCGACAGGGGAACAGTTCTTC	CSATPTGEQFF	TRBV20-1	TRBJ2-1	TRBD1
TGTGCCAGCAGTTTAGCGGGAGCATATAATGAGCAGTTCTTC	CASSLAGAYNEQFF	TRBV25-1	TRBJ2-1	TRBD2
TGTGCCAGCAGCTTTGGACTAGCGGGAGTATACGAGCAGTACTTC	CASSFGLAGVYEQYF	TRBV5-4	TRBJ2-7	TRBD2
TGTGCCAGCAGTCCCGGGACAGGGAAGGAAAAACTGTTTTTT	CASSPGTGKEKLFF	TRBV7-9	TRBJ1-4	TRBD1
TGCGCCAGCAGTGTAGGGACAGACACTGAAGCTTTCTTT	CASSVGTDTEAFF	TRBV10-1	TRBJ1-1	TRBD1
TGTGCCAGCAGCTTGACAGGGCCGGGCCAGCCCCAGCATTTT	CASSLTGPGQPQHF	TRBV5-6	TRBJ1-5	NA
TGTGCCTGGAGGCCGGGATTAGAGACCCAGTACTTC	CAWRPGLETQYF	TRBV30	TRBJ2-5	NA
TGTGCCAGTAGTAACCCGGGACTGCGATCCTACGAGCAGTACTTC	CASSNPGLRSYEQYF	TRBV19	TRBJ2-7	NA
TGTGCCAGCAGCGTAGGGTGGGGAGAAGAGACCCAGTACTTC	CASSVGWGEETQYF	TRBV9	TRBJ2-5	NA
TGCAGCGTCAGCCCCCGGGCAGGGGTGACTGAAGCTTTCTTT	CSVSPRAGVTEAFF	TRBV29-1	TRBJ1-1	NA
TGTGCCAGCAGCCGGAGGGGTAATGAAAAACTGTTTTTT	CASSRRGNEKLFF	TRBV7-9	TRBJ1-4	NA
TGTGCCAGCAGCTTAGAAGGGACAGGCTATGGCTACACCTTC	CASSLEGTGYGYTF	TRBV11-2	TRBJ1-2	TRBD1
TGTGCCAGCAGTGAAGAAGCCGGGACAGGGGCGGTCGGCTACACCTTC	CASSEEAGTGAVGYTF	TRBV6-1	TRBJ1-2	TRBD1
TGTGCCAGCAGTGAAATCGGGACAGGGGTTTACGAGCAGTACTTC	CASSEIGTGVYEQYF	TRBV6-1	TRBJ2-7	TRBD1
TGTGCCAGCAGCGGTAGGACAGGCGTTAACACAGATACGCAGTATTTT	CASSGRTGVNTDTQYF	TRBV25-1	TRBJ2-3	TRBD1
TGCGCCAGCTCGGGGGGCACTGAAGCTTTCTTT	CASSGGTEAFF	TRBV5-1	TRBJ1-1	NA
TGTGCCAGCAGCTTAGCGCCCGGGACAGATACGCAGTATTTT	CASSLAPGTDTQYF	TRBV7-6	TRBJ2-3	NA
TGTGCCAGCAGCTTTTTTACTAGCGCCAAAGAGACCCAGTACTTC	CASSFFTSAKETQYF	TRBV5-6	TRBJ2-5	TRBD2
TGTGCCAGCAGTTACTCACGGGATCGTGGCAATGAGCAGTTCTTC	CASSYSRDRGNEQFF	TRBV6-5	TRBJ2-1	NA
TGCGCCAGCAGGGCCTTATCCAACACTGAAGCTTTCTTT	CASRALSNTEAFF	TRBV5-1	TRBJ1-1	NA